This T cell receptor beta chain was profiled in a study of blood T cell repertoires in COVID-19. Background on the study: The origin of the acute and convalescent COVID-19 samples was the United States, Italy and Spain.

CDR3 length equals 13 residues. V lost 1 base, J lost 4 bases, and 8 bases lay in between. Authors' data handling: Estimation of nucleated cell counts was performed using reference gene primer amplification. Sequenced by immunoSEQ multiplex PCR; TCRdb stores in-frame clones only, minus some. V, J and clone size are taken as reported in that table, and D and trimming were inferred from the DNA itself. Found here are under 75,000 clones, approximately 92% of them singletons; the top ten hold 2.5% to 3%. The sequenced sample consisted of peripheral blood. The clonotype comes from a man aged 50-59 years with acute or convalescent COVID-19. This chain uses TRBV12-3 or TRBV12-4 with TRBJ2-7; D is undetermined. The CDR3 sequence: CASSLGRRYEQYV. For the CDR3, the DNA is TGTGCCAGCAGTTTAGGCAGAAGATACGAGCAGTACGTC.